A selection of T cell receptor beta chains follows, all from one sample in a study of blood T cell repertoires in COVID-19. Some clones are missing from TCRdb's copy, which holds only in-frame ones; the method was immunoSEQ multiplex PCR. The sample carries about 280,000 clones, 85% to 90% recorded once. Specimen: PBMCs or T cells enriched from blood (not recorded which). The receptor set was obtained from a woman in her 30s with acute COVID-19. Each CDR3 is given with its conserved first and last residue. D genes are given only for firm matches. Rows may omit the clone size; those that give it use once, few, many or a size class.

.	TRBV6-1	12	TRBD2	TRBJ2-1	CASSDWRELMFF	TGTGCCAGCAGTGATTGGCGGGAGTTAATGTTCTTC
.	TRBV4-1	15	.	TRBJ2-7	CASSQGQGSSYEQYF	TGCGCCAGCAGCCAAGGGCAGGGATCCTCCTACGAGCAGTACTTC
.	TRBV28	16	TRBD1	TRBJ2-2	CASSFRSGTVTGELFF	TGTGCCAGCAGTTTCCGTTCAGGGACAGTCACCGGGGAGCTGTTTTTT
.	TRBV10-1	13	.	TRBJ2-7	CASSESSGDEQYF	TGCGCCAGCAGTGAGTCATCAGGCGACGAGCAGTACTTC
once	TRBV27	17	.	TRBJ2-1	CASSLSLGQGNDNEQFF	TGTGCCAGCAGTTTATCGCTGGGGCAGGGTAACGACAATGAGCAGTTCTTC
.	TRBV28	14	.	TRBJ2-7	CASRPGSSPYEQYF	TGTGCCAGCAGACCCGGGAGTTCCCCTTACGAGCAGTACTTC
.	TRBV19	17	TRBD2	TRBJ2-1	CASRPPLAGGPSNEQFF	TGTGCCAGTAGACCCCCCTTAGCGGGAGGGCCGAGCAATGAGCAGTTCTTC
.	TRBV27	17	TRBD1	TRBJ1-1	CASSFWGQGASFTEAFF	TGTGCCAGCAGTTTCTGGGGACAGGGGGCCTCGTTCACTGAAGCTTTCTTT
few	TRBV13	14	.	TRBJ1-1	CASSLGQGNTEAFF	TGTGCCAGCAGCTTAGGCCAGGGGAACACTGAAGCTTTCTTT
.	TRBV7-9	12	.	TRBJ2-7	CASSLEPYEQYF	TGTGCCAGCAGCTTAGAGCCCTACGAGCAGTACTTC
.	TRBV9	13	.	TRBJ2-1	CASSSAGNNEQFF	TGTGCCAGCAGTTCCGCGGGGAACAATGAGCAGTTCTTC
few	TRBV29-1	17	TRBD1	TRBJ2-7	CSVEDPNPGQSSYEQYF	TGCAGCGTTGAAGATCCGAACCCGGGACAGAGCTCCTACGAGCAGTACTTC
once	TRBV7-2	15	.	TRBJ1-2	CASSPWGGGGYGYTF	TGTGCCAGCAGCCCCTGGGGGGGTGGGGGCTATGGCTACACCTTC
.	TRBV7-9	15	TRBD1	TRBJ1-2	CASRPDREGEYGYTF	TGTGCCAGCAGGCCAGACAGGGAAGGAGAGTATGGCTACACCTTC
once	TRBV5-6	14	.	TRBJ1-2	CASSFQGRDYGYTF	TGTGCCAGCAGCTTTCAGGGAAGGGACTATGGCTACACCTTC
.	TRBV4-2	13	TRBD2	TRBJ2-1	CASSQGEGYGQFF	TGTGCCAGCAGCCAAGGGGAGGGGTATGGGCAGTTCTTC
.	TRBV2	14	.	TRBJ2-5	CASSHRDKQETQYF	TGTGCCAGCAGTCACCGGGACAAACAAGAGACCCAGTACTTC
.	TRBV18	17	.	TRBJ1-4	CASSPRGPGTGGEKLFF	TGTGCCAGCTCACCTAGAGGTCCCGGGACTGGGGGTGAAAAACTGTTTTTT
.	TRBV2	15	.	TRBJ2-1	CASRNPTTRINEQFF	TGTGCCAGCAGAAACCCGACGACTAGAATCAATGAGCAGTTCTTC
once	TRBV19	13	.	TRBJ1-1	CASSIGSRTEAFF	TGTGCCAGTAGTATAGGTTCCCGGACTGAAGCTTTCTTT
.	TRBV7-3	13	.	TRBJ2-2	CASSLEATGELFF	TGTGCCAGCAGCCTAGAGGCCACCGGGGAGCTGTTTTTT
.	TRBV2	15	TRBD2	TRBJ2-1	CASSEVAGVYNEQFF	TGTGCCAGCAGTGAAGTGGCGGGGGTCTACAATGAGCAGTTCTTC
few	TRBV29-1	15	.	TRBJ2-7	CSVEDGQGKSYEQYF	TGCAGCGTTGAAGATGGGCAGGGAAAGTCCTACGAGCAGTACTTC
.	TRBV28	16	TRBD1	TRBJ2-3	CASSLITGTGGNTQYF	TGTGCCAGCAGTTTAATCACCGGGACAGGGGGGAACACGCAGTATTTT
.	TRBV27	13	.	TRBJ2-7	CASSLGGSYEQYF	TGTGCCAGCAGTTTGGGGGGTTCCTACGAGCAGTACTTC
.	TRBV5-1	13	.	TRBJ2-3	CASSDRITDTQYF	TGCGCCAGCAGCGACAGAATCACAGATACGCAGTATTTT
few	TRBV7-8	13	.	TRBJ2-3	CASSISGPDTQYF	TGTGCCAGCAGCATATCTGGGCCAGATACGCAGTATTTT
.	TRBV5-1	16	.	TRBJ2-6	CASSLGGHSGANVLTF	TGCGCCAGCAGCTTGGGGGGCCACTCTGGGGCCAACGTCCTGACTTTC
.	TRBV9	15	.	TRBJ2-7	CASSAGESSSYEQYF	TGTGCCAGCAGCGCGGGGGAGAGTAGCTCCTACGAGCAGTACTTC
.	TRBV4-1	15	.	TRBJ2-7	CASSVGESLPYEQYF	TGCGCCAGCAGCGTCGGGGAATCCCTCCCCTACGAGCAGTACTTC
.	TRBV5-1	14	TRBD1	TRBJ1-5	CASSPDRGDQPQHF	TGCGCCAGCAGCCCGGACAGGGGAGATCAGCCCCAGCATTTT
.	TRBV4-1	14	.	TRBJ2-7	CASSQEAETYEQYF	TGCGCCAGCAGCCAAGAAGCGGAGACCTACGAGCAGTACTTC
.	TRBV5-6	14	.	TRBJ2-7	CASSFGGTPYEQYF	TGTGCCAGCAGCTTCGGTGGGACACCATACGAGCAGTACTTC
.	TRBV6-1	12	TRBD1	TRBJ2-7	CASSDAGGEQYF	TGTGCCAGCAGTGACGCAGGGGGCGAGCAGTACTTC
.	TRBV19	15	.	TRBJ2-1	CASSIPGSKLNEQFF	TGTGCCAGTAGTATCCCGGGGTCTAAATTGAATGAGCAGTTCTTC
.	TRBV30	11	.	TRBJ2-5	CAWERQETQYF	TGTGCCTGGGAACGGCAAGAGACCCAGTACTTC
many	TRBV23-1	16	.	TRBJ1-1	CASSQVDRTMNTEAFF	TGCGCCAGCAGCCAAGTCGACAGGACGATGAACACTGAAGCTTTCTTT
.	TRBV10-3	12	.	TRBJ2-7	CAISVMGHEQYF	TGTGCCATCAGTGTAATGGGCCACGAGCAGTACTTC
once	TRBV2	15	.	TRBJ2-1	CATSPDRESNNEQFF	TGTGCCACCTCGCCGGATCGGGAGAGTAATAATGAGCAGTTCTTC
.	TRBV27	15	TRBD1	TRBJ1-5	CASSFRGPSNQPQHF	TGTGCCAGCAGTTTCAGGGGGCCTAGCAATCAGCCCCAGCATTTT
.	TRBV19	14	TRBD1	TRBJ1-2	CASRQDREDYGYTF	TGTGCCAGTCGACAGGACAGGGAGGACTATGGCTACACCTTC
.	TRBV4-1	13	.	TRBJ1-1	CASSQDLSTEAFF	TGCGCCAGCAGCCAAGATCTTAGCACTGAAGCTTTCTTT
once	TRBV11-2	14	.	TRBJ1-3	CASSLPSSGNTIYF	TGTGCCAGCAGCTTGCCTAGCTCTGGAAACACCATATATTTT
.	TRBV4-1	16	.	TRBJ2-3	CASSQPRRGGPDTQYF	TGCGCCAGCAGCCAACCTAGGAGAGGAGGACCAGATACGCAGTATTTT
.	TRBV10-1	16	TRBD2	TRBJ2-5	CASSVGLAGESETQYF	TGCGCCAGCAGTGTGGGACTAGCGGGGGAATCGGAGACCCAGTACTTC
.	TRBV10-3	15	TRBD1	TRBJ2-4	CAISTTGGAKNIQYF	TGTGCCATCAGCACGACAGGGGGAGCCAAAAACATTCAGTACTTC
.	TRBV28	20	.	TRBJ2-1	CASTLLPGQGGSSGRKEQFF	TGTGCCAGCACCCTACTCCCGGGACAGGGGGGCTCTAGCGGGAGGAAAGAGCAGTTCTTC
.	TRBV15	14	.	TRBJ1-2	CATSRDKGDYGYTF	TGTGCCACCAGCAGAGATAAGGGGGACTATGGCTACACCTTC
.	TRBV5-1	17	TRBD1	TRBJ2-1	CASSLASLGQGPNEQFF	TGCGCCAGCAGCTTGGCCTCACTGGGACAGGGCCCCAATGAGCAGTTCTTC
.	TRBV4-1	17	TRBD2	TRBJ2-1	CASSQVVRTSGNNEQFF	TGCGCCAGCAGCCAAGTGGTAAGGACTAGCGGTAACAATGAGCAGTTCTTC